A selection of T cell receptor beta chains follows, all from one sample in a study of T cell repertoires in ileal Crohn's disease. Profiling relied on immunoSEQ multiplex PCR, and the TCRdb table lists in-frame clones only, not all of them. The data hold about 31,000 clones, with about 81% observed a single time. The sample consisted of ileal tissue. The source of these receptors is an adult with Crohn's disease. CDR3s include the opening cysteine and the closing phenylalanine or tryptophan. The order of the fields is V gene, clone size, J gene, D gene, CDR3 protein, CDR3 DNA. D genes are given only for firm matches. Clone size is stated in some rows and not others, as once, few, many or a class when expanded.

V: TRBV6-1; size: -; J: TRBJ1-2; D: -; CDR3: CASSTQTGIVGGYTF; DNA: TGTGCCAGCAGTACCCAAACGGGGATCGTGGGCGGCTACACCTTC
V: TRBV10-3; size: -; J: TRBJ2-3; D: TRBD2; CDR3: CAISSSGGRTDTQYF; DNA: TGTGCCATCAGTTCTAGCGGGGGGCGCACAGATACGCAGTATTTT
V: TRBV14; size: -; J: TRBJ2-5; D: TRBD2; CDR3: CASSQDLVAGGKETQYF; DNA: TGTGCCAGCAGCCAAGATTTAGTAGCGGGGGGCAAAGAGACCCAGTACTTC
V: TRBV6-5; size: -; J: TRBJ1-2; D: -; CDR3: CASSYSRDYGYTF; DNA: TGTGCCAGCAGTTACTCACGGGACTATGGCTACACCTTC
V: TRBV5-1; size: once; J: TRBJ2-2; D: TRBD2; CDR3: CASSTAGVTNTGELFF; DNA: TGCGCCAGCAGCACAGCGGGGGTAACGAACACCGGGGAGCTGTTTTTT
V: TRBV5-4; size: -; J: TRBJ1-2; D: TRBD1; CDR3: CASSLRQGTNYGYTF; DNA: TGTGCCAGCAGCTTACGACAGGGAACTAACTATGGCTACACCTTC
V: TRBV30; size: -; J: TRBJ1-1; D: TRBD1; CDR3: CAWEQGFVAFF; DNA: TGTGCCTGGGAACAGGGGTTCGTGGCTTTCTTT
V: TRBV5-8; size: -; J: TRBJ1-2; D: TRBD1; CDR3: CASSTGQGANSGYTF; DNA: TGTGCCAGCAGCACCGGACAGGGGGCGAATTCGGGCTACACCTTC
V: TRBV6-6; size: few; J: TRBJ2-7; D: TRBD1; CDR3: CASSQGQGRYEQYF; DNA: TGTGCCAGCAGCCAGGGACAGGGGCGCTACGAGCAGTACTTC
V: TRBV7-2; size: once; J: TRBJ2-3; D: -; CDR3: CASSPGLGSTDTQYF; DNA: TGTGCCAGCAGCCCCGGACTCGGGTCCACAGATACGCAGTATTTT
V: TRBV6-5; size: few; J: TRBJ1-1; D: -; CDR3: CASSYSRTLNTEAFF; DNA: TGTGCCAGCAGTTACTCGCGGACACTGAACACTGAAGCTTTCTTT
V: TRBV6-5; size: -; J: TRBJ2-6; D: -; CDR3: CASRADSSGANVLTF; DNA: TGTGCCAGCAGGGCGGACAGCTCTGGGGCCAACGTCCTGACTTTC
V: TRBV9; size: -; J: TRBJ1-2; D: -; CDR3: CASSVDMDSTNYGYTF; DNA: TGTGCCAGCAGCGTAGATATGGACAGCACTAACTATGGCTACACCTTC
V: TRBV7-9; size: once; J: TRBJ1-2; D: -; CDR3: CASSDDTTYGYTF; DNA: TGTGCCAGCAGCGATGACACCACCTATGGCTACACCTTC
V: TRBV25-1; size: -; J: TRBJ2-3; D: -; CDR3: CASSDHRSTDTQYF; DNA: TGTGCCAGCAGTGACCACAGAAGCACAGATACGCAGTATTTT
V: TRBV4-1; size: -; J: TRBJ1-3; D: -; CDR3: CASSPLVGGTGSGNTIYF; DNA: TGCGCCAGCAGCCCCCTTGTGGGGGGTACGGGCTCTGGAAACACCATATATTTT
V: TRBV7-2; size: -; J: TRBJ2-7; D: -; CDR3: CASSLVGLTSYEQYF; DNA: TGTGCCAGCAGCTTAGTGGGACTGACTTCCTACGAGCAGTACTTC
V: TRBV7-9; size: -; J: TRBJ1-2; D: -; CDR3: CASSLEQYGYTF; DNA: TGTGCCAGCAGCTTAGAACAGTATGGCTACACCTTC
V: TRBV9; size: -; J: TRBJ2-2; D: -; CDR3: CASSVVTGSGGELFF; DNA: TGTGCCAGCAGCGTAGTCACAGGGTCCGGCGGGGAGCTGTTTTTT
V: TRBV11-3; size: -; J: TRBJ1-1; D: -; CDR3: CASRQDRHTEAFF; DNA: TGTGCCAGCAGGCAGGACAGACACACTGAAGCTTTCTTT
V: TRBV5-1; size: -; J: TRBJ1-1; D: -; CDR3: CASSPRFHVNTEAFF; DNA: TGCGCCAGCAGCCCCCGGTTCCACGTTAACACTGAAGCTTTCTTT
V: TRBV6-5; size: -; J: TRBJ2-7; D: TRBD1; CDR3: CASLSSGRGNEQYF; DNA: TGTGCCAGCCTCTCCTCGGGCAGGGGGAACGAGCAGTACTTC
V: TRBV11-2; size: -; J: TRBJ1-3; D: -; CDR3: CASSLSQGIGNTIYF; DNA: TGTGCCAGCAGCTTATCGCAGGGTATCGGAAACACCATATATTTT
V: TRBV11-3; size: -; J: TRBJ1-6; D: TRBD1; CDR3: CASSLGTANSPLHF; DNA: TGTGCCAGCAGCTTGGGGACAGCCAATTCACCCCTCCACTTT
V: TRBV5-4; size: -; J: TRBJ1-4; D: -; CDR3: CASSLGTGKGEKLFF; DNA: TGTGCCAGCAGCTTGGGCACAGGGAAAGGTGAAAAACTGTTTTTT
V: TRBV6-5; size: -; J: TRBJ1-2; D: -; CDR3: CASSPTGRANYGYTF; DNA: TGTGCCAGCAGTCCTACAGGGAGAGCTAACTATGGCTACACCTTC
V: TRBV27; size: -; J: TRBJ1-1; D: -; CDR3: CASSLSGRGNTEAFF; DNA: TGTGCCAGCAGTTTATCGGGGAGGGGGAACACTGAAGCTTTCTTT
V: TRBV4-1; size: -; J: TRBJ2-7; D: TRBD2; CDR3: CASSHRVAGAEQYF; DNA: TGCGCCAGCAGCCATCGGGTAGCGGGGGCCGAGCAGTACTTC
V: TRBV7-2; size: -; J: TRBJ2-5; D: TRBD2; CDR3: CASSPRLAGKETQYF; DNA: TGTGCCAGCAGCCCAAGACTAGCGGGAAAAGAGACCCAGTACTTC
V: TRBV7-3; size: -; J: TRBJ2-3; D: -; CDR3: CASSLRGGGTDTQYF; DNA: TGTGCCAGCAGCTTACGCGGCGGGGGCACAGATACGCAGTATTTT
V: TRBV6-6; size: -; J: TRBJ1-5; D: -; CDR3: CASSYRRVGNQPQHF; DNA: TGTGCCAGCAGTTACCGGCGGGTGGGGAATCAGCCCCAGCATTTT
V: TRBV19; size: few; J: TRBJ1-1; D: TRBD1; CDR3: CASRTDQGATEAFF; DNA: TGTGCCAGTAGAACTGATCAGGGGGCCACTGAAGCTTTCTTT
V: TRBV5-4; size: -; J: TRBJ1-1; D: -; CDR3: CASSLSQGWTEAFF; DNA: TGTGCCAGCAGCTTGTCACAGGGTTGGACTGAAGCTTTCTTT
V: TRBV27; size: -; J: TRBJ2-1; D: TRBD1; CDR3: CASSPRQGAAYEQFF; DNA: TGTGCCAGCAGTCCACGACAGGGGGCAGCGTATGAGCAGTTCTTC
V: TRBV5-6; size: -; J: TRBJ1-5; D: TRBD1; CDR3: CASSLDRGLEQPQHF; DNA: TGTGCCAGCAGCTTGGACAGGGGCTTGGAGCAGCCCCAGCATTTT
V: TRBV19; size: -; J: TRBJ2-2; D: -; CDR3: CASSSYREDGELFF; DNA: TGTGCCAGTAGTAGCTACCGAGAGGACGGGGAGCTGTTTTTT
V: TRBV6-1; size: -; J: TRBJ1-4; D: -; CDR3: CASSVGLGKLFF; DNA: TGTGCCAGCAGTGTAGGACTCGGGAAACTGTTTTTT
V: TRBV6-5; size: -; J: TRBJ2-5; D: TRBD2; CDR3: CASSYSAGGPGETQYF; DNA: TGTGCCAGCAGTTACTCGGCGGGGGGGCCGGGGGAGACCCAGTACTTC
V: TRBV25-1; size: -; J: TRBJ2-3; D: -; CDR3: CASSGWAGRTDTQYF; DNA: TGTGCCAGCAGTGGATGGGCGGGCCGTACAGATACGCAGTATTTT
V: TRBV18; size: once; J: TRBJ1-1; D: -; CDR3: CASSPHRDTEAFF; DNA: TGTGCCAGCTCACCACATCGGGACACTGAAGCTTTCTTT